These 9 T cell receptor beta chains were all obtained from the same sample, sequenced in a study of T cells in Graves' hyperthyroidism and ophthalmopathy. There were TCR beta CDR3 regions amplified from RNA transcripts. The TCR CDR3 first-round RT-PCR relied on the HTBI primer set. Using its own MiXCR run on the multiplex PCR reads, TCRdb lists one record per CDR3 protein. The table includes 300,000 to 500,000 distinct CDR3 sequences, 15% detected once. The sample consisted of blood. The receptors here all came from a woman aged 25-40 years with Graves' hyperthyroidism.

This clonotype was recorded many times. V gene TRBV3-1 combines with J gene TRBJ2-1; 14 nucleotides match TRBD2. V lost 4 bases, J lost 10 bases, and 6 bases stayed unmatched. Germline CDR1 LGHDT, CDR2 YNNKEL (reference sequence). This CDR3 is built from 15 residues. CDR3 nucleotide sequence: TGTGCCAGCAGCCTCGGACTAGCGGGAGGAACCGAGCAGTTCTTC. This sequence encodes CASSLGLAGGTEQFF.

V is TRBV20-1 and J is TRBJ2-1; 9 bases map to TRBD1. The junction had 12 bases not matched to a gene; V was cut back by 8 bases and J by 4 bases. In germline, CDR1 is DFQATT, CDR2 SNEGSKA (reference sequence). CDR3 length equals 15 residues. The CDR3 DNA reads TGCAGTAGACCTAGACTGACAGGGGGATACAATGAGCAGTTCTTC. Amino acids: CSRPRLTGGYNEQFF.

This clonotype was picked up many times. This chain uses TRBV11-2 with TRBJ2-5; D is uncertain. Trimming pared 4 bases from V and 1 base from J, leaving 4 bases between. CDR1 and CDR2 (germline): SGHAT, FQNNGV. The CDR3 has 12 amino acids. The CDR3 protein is CASSSSQETQYF. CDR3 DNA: TGTGCCAGCAGCTCAAGCCAAGAGACCCAGTACTTC.

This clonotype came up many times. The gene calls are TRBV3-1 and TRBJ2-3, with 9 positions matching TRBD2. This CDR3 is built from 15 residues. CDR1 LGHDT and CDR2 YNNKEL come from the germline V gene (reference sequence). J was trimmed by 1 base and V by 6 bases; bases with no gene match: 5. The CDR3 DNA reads TGTGCCAGCAGACTCAGCGGGAGGCGCACAGATACGCAGTATTTT. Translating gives CASRLSGRRTDTQYF.

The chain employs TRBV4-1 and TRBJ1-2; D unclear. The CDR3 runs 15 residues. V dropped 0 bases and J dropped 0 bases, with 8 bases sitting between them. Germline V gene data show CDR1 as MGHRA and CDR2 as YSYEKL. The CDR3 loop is CASSQDPGSNYGYTF. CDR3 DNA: TGCGCCAGCAGCCAAGATCCAGGTTCTAACTATGGCTACACCTTC.

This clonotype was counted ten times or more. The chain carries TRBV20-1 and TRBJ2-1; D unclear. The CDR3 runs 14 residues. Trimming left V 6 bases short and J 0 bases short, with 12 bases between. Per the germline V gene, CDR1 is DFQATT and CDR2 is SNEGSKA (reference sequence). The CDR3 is CSAGGQSSYNEQFF. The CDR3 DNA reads TGCAGTGCAGGCGGTCAGAGCTCCTACAATGAGCAGTTCTTC.

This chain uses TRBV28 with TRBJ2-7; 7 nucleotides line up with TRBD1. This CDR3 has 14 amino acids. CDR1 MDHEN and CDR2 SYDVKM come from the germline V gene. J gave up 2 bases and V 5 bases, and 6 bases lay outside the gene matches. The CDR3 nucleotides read TGTGCCAGCAGTCCCGACAGGGTCACCTACGAGCAGTACTTC. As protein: CASSPDRVTYEQYF.

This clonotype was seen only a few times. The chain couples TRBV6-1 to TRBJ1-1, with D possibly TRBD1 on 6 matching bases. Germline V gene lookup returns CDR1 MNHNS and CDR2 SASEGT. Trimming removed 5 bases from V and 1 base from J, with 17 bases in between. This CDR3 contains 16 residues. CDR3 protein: CASSPIMRTENTEAFF. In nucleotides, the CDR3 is TGTGCCAGCAGTCCTATTATGCGGACAGAGAACACTGAAGCTTTCTTT.

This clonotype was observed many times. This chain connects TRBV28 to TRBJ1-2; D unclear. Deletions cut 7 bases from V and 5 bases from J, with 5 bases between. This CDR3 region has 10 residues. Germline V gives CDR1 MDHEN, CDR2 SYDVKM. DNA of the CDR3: TGTGCCAGCAAACTGTATGGCTACACCTTC. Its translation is CASKLYGYTF.